The source of this T cell receptor beta chain is a study of response to subunit inactivated influenza vaccine. Study-level findings and limits: Researchers suggested that each seasonal influenza vaccination recruits few new T cells.

This CDR3 has 14 residues. V was shortened by 7 bases and J by 5 bases, with 17 bases between the two germline ends. Germline values: CDR1 MDHEN, CDR2 SYDVKM. The table lists this clonotype with a few counts. Its antigen is as yet unknown. TCRdb independently ran MiXCR on the RT-PCR reads; one entry per CDR3 protein. The sample carries 250,000 to 350,000 distinct CDR3 sequences, 20% to 25% recorded once. This sequence joins TRBV28 and TRBJ2-5, with D perhaps matching TRBD2 (7 bases). Material: PBMCs from blood, obtained approximately 22 months after vaccination. The TCR was taken from a man between 45 and 75 years old who received an inactivated influenza vaccine. DNA for the CDR3: TGTGCCAGCACCCAAGGGGGGGTTCTGGAGACCCAGTACTTC. The encoded protein is CASTQGGVLETQYF.